These 22 T cell receptor beta chains originate from one sample sequenced in a study of shared clonotypes between healthy human individuals (dated by TCRdb to about 2020). For the CD8 naive samples, CD45RO-negative cells were positively selected for CCR7, yielding a CD45RA+CCR7+ population from which TemRA cells were excluded. Libraries were constructed by the immunoSEQ multiplex PCR assay. This immuneACCESS table, as held by TCRdb, lists in-frame sequences with V and J called but not all clones. Of the missing ones, under half trace to an unresolved V gene in checked studies; the others have no known cause. The sample table contains under 2,000,000 clones; only one count was recorded for about 95% of them. The biggest ten clones account for around 1% of the sample. The specimen was naive CD8+ T cells sorted from blood. Per the publication, the cell subset or site label means: CD45RA+CCR7+. All receptors come from a man aged 18 to 29 in good health.

The V call is TRBV7-2, the J call TRBJ2-7; D remains unclear. Trimming took off 2 bases at V and 0 bases at J, with 11 bases between the two ends. The CDR3 runs to 15 residues. Germline-derived CDR1 and CDR2 are SGHTA and FQGNSA. In DNA form, the CDR3 reads TGTGCCAGCAGCTTATCCGGACCCAGCTCCTACGAGCAGTACTTC. As protein: CASSLSGPSSYEQYF.

On this clone: Other DNA sequences of this sample code for an identical CDR3. The chain combines TRBV7-9 with TRBJ2-7; no clear D. V was pared by 5 bases and J by 3 bases, with 8 bases between. Germline values: CDR1 SEHNR, CDR2 FQNEAQ (reference sequence). This CDR3 is built from 12 residues. As DNA, the CDR3 is TGTGCCAGCAGCGGGGTTCACTACGAGCAGTACTTC. The encoded protein is CASSGVHYEQYF.

The gene calls are TRBV11-2 and TRBJ2-7, with a tentative D call TRBD1 (5 bases). Looked up from germline, CDR1 is SGHAT and CDR2 is FQNNGV. The V gene lost 5 bases and the J gene lost 2 bases, with 10 bases spanning the gap. The CDR3 contains 13 residues. The chain's CDR3 is CASSPDSPYEQYF. CDR3 bases: TGTGCCAGCAGCCCCGACAGCCCCTACGAGCAGTACTTC.

This chain connects TRBV7-9 to TRBJ2-3; D is possibly TRBD2 (5 bases). Trimming stripped 6 bases from V and 8 bases from J, with 15 bases between. The CDR3 has 13 residues. CDR1 is SEHNR, CDR2 FQNEAQ, per germline (reference sequence). This chain's CDR3 is CASRDSGRGTQYF. The CDR3 nucleotides are TGTGCCAGCAGAGACTCCGGCCGGGGTACGCAGTATTTT.

About this clone itself: Other nucleotide sequences in the sample specify the same CDR3. The chain joins TRBV7-9 to TRBJ2-7; no definite D call. In germline, CDR1 is SEHNR, CDR2 FQNEAQ (reference sequence). V was shortened by 1 base and J by 2 bases, with 6 bases between the two germline ends. This CDR3 is 13 amino acids long. CDR3 residues: CASSLGGTYEQYF. CDR3 nucleotide sequence: TGTGCCAGCAGCTTAGGCGGAACCTACGAGCAGTACTTC.

The chain is built from TRBV11-2 and TRBJ2-7, with 10 bases matching TRBD1. Per germline, CDR1 SGHAT and CDR2 FQNNGV. The CDR3 is 14 amino acids. V shed 4 bases, J shed 5 bases, and the junction held 5 bases outside the gene matches. The CDR3 bases are TGTGCCAGCAGCTCGACAGGGGGCTACCACGAGCAGTACTTC. Its protein product is CASSSTGGYHEQYF.

Concerning this clone itself: The same CDR3 is also encoded by other DNA sequences in this sample. The V gene is TRBV9, the J gene TRBJ1-3; D not certain. V gave up 0 bases and J gave up 2 bases, with 6 bases separating them. This CDR3 is 14 amino acids long. CDR1 SGDLS and CDR2 YYNGEE come from the germline V gene. The CDR3 DNA is TGTGCCAGCAGCGTAGGAGGGCCTGGAAACACCATATATTTT. The encoded protein is CASSVGGPGNTIYF.

This rearrangement joins TRBV10-2 to TRBJ1-1; 8 bases are shared with TRBD1. V lost 6 bases, J lost 0 bases, and 9 bases stayed unmatched. CDR1 and CDR2 (germline): WSHSY, SAAADI. This CDR3 comprises 16 residues. The CDR3 coding sequence is TGCGCCAGCAGCTTAGGGACAGGTCTTTTGAACACTGAAGCTTTCTTT. It codes for CASSLGTGLLNTEAFF.

V and J are TRBV6-6 and TRBJ2-5; TRBD2 matches at 7 bases. Per the germline V gene, CDR1 is MNHNY and CDR2 is SVGAGI (reference sequence). J gave up 5 bases and V 3 bases, and 9 bases lay outside the gene matches. The CDR3 contains 15 residues. In DNA form, the CDR3 reads TGTGCCAGCAGTTATTTGGCGGGGGAGTCGGAGACCCAGTACTTC. Amino acid sequence: CASSYLAGESETQYF.

V gene TRBV27 combines with J gene TRBJ2-1; 10 bases align to TRBD2. The CDR3 covers 15 residues. Germline V gene lookup returns CDR1 MNHEY and CDR2 SMNVEV (reference sequence). The V and J ends lost 9 bases and 1 base, in that order; junction bases with no gene match: 6. CDR3 residues: CASTRSGGSYNEQFF. In DNA form, the CDR3 reads TGTGCCAGTACCCGTAGCGGGGGGTCCTACAATGAGCAGTTCTTC.

J is TRBJ2-7 and V is TRBV9, with 11 bases matching TRBD2. This CDR3 contains 16 residues. Germline V gene lookup returns CDR1 SGDLS and CDR2 YYNGEE. J was trimmed by 2 bases and V by 3 bases; bases with no gene match: 7. CDR3 in DNA: TGTGCCAGCAGCGCCTTAGCGGGAGGGCCGGCCTACGAGCAGTACTTC. Translated, it gives CASSALAGGPAYEQYF.

J is TRBJ2-2 and V is TRBV6-5, with a weak D call TRBD1 (6 bases). The V gene lost 8 bases and the J gene lost 7 bases, with 17 bases spanning the gap. Per the germline V gene, CDR1 is MNHEY and CDR2 is SVGAGI. This CDR3 has 14 amino acids. The CDR3 coding sequence is TGTGCCAGCCGACTCCAGGGGTATAGCGGGGAGCTGTTTTTT. Protein product: CASRLQGYSGELFF.

This clone was seen just once. The V call is TRBV5-1, the J call TRBJ2-7; TRBD1 matches 8 bases. This CDR3 has 15 amino acids. V dropped 2 bases and J dropped 3; count of bases not matched to a gene: 7. Looked up from germline, CDR1 is SGHRS and CDR2 is YFSETQ. Here the CDR3 reads CASSFRGQGNYEQYF. The CDR3 nucleotides are TGCGCCAGCAGCTTCCGCGGACAGGGCAACTACGAGCAGTACTTC.

The genes are TRBV10-1 and TRBJ2-3; D call uncertain. The germline gives CDR1 WNHNN, CDR2 SYGVQD (reference sequence). Trimming took off 0 bases at V and 0 bases at J, with 7 bases between the two ends. The CDR3 has 15 residues. The CDR3 spells CASSESVSSTDTQYF. CDR3 nucleotide sequence: TGCGCCAGCAGTGAGTCGGTTTCTAGCACAGATACGCAGTATTTT.

This chain uses TRBV5-1 with TRBJ2-5; D is perhaps TRBD1 or TRBD2 (5 bases each). The CDR3 spans 15 residues. Germline values: CDR1 SGHRS, CDR2 YFSETQ. The germline V and J ends were trimmed by 0 bases and 5 bases, with 14 bases remaining between them. The CDR3 DNA sequence: TGCGCCAGCAGCTTGGAATATCAGGGCGGGGAGACCCAGTACTTC. It encodes CASSLEYQGGETQYF.

The chain is built from TRBV5-6 and TRBJ1-4; TRBD1 matches at 7 bases. Unmatched junction bases numbered 8, after V lost 4 bases and J lost 8 bases. CDR3 length: 14 residues. Germline CDR1 reads SGHDT; CDR2 reads YYEEEE. CDR3 sequence: CASSPGQIMEKLFF. As DNA, the CDR3 is TGTGCCAGCAGCCCGGGACAGATAATGGAAAAACTGTTTTTT.

The chain joins TRBV7-8 to TRBJ2-1; D unclear. V lost 5 bases and J 2 bases, leaving 19 bases between the germline ends. This CDR3 is built from 17 residues. Germline CDR1 SGHVS, CDR2 FQNEAQ. CDR3 loop: CASSPHLAGVPYNEQFF. DNA of the CDR3: TGTGCCAGCAGCCCCCACTTGGCTGGTGTGCCCTACAATGAGCAGTTCTTC.

The rearrangement links TRBV27 to TRBJ2-7, with 12 bases fitting TRBD2. V lost 10 bases, J lost 1 base, and 11 bases stayed unmatched. CDR1 MNHEY and CDR2 SMNVEV come from the germline V gene (reference sequence). The CDR3 has 16 amino acids. The CDR3 is CATGLAGPPASYEQYF. DNA of the CDR3: TGTGCCACCGGACTAGCGGGGCCCCCTGCTTCCTACGAGCAGTACTTC.

The chain is built from TRBV7-9 and TRBJ1-4, with TRBD1 as a possible D gene (5 bases). This CDR3 comprises 13 residues. Germline V gives CDR1 SEHNR, CDR2 FQNEAQ (reference sequence). V was clipped by 5 bases and J by 6 bases, with 10 bases between them. As DNA, the CDR3 is TGTGCCAGCAGCCCAGACAGTTATGAAAAACTGTTTTTT. This gives the protein CASSPDSYEKLFF.

The chain joins TRBV28 to TRBJ2-4; D is possibly TRBD2 (6 bases). CDR3 size: 14 residues. V was shortened by 5 bases and J by 9 bases, with 17 bases between the two germline ends. Germline loops: CDR1 MDHEN, CDR2 SYDVKM. CDR3 in amino acids: CASSPGHGGGIQYF. DNA of the CDR3: TGTGCCAGCAGTCCGGGCCATGGGGGAGGCATTCAGTACTTC.

This chain joins TRBV7-3 and TRBJ2-1; TRBD1 is a possible D gene (5 bases). Trimming pared 4 bases from V and 6 bases from J, leaving 7 bases between. The germline V gene encodes CDR1 SGHTA and CDR2 FQGTGA. The CDR3 runs to 12 residues. DNA for the CDR3: TGTGCCAGCAGCTCCCAGGGCAATGAGCAGTTCTTC. Translation gives CASSSQGNEQFF.

The chain uses TRBV2 and TRBJ1-3; D gene uncertain. Per the germline V gene, CDR1 is SNHLY and CDR2 is FYNNEI. This CDR3 spans 16 amino acids. Trimming cost V 5 bases and J 3 bases, with 17 bases left between them. CDR3 nucleotide sequence: TGTGCCAGCAGTTCCGAGGCGGAGGGAGGTGGAAACACCATATATTTT. Translated, it gives CASSSEAEGGGNTIYF.